The 27 T cell receptor beta chains below were found in one sample sequenced in a study of early T cells in non-severe SARS-CoV-2 infection. Via MiXCR, TCRdb re-called the 5' RACE reads, giving one row per CDR3 protein. The table includes some 58,000 distinct CDR3 sequences, around 12% detected once. The sample was whole blood. The receptors were sampled from an adult who was a healthcare worker with PCR-confirmed SARS-CoV-2 infection or an uninfected control (not recorded which).

This clonotype was detected many times. The CDR3 sequence is CAVGVGQTHPGANVLTF. The CDR3 nucleotides read TGTGCCGTGGGAGTAGGGCAGACCCACCCTGGGGCCAACGTCCTGACTTTC. This chain uses TRBV2 with TRBJ2-6; the D gene is possibly TRBD2 (5 bases). Between the trimmed V and J ends, which lost 11 bases and 2 bases, there was a span of 22 bases. This CDR3 region has 17 residues. CDR1 and CDR2 from the germline V gene are SNHLY and FYNNEI.

This clonotype was counted a few times. The gene calls are TRBV5-1 and TRBJ1-2; D is uncertain. Germline V lookup: CDR1 SGHRS, CDR2 YFSETQ. Between the trimmed V and J ends, which lost 0 bases and 4 bases, there was a span of 4 bases. This CDR3 contains 12 residues. This chain's CDR3 is CASSLESYGYTF. The CDR3 DNA follows: TGCGCCAGCAGCTTGGAATCCTATGGCTACACCTTC. Filled out from reference TRBV5-1 and TRBJ1-2, the complete variable domain reads KAGVTQTPRYLIKTRGQQVTLSCSPISGHRSVSWYQQTPGQGLQFLFEYFSETQRNKGNFPGRFSGRQFSNSRSEMNVSTLELGDSALYLCASSLESYGYTFGSGTRLTVV.

The J gene is TRBJ1-2, the V gene TRBV10-3; 8 bases map to TRBD1. V trimming: 0 bases; J trimming: 4 bases; junction bases outside the gene matches: 10. This CDR3 is 17 amino acids long. Germline assignment: CDR1 ENHRY and CDR2 SYGVKD. This chain's CDR3 is CAISESGRGPPSYGYTF. The CDR3 DNA reads as TGTGCCATCAGTGAGTCGGGCAGGGGGCCTCCATCCTATGGCTACACCTTC.

This clonotype was recorded a few times. The chain is built from TRBV27 and TRBJ2-7; either TRBD1 or TRBD2 may fit D (6 bases each). Trimming cost V 2 bases and J 7 bases, with 24 bases left between them. The CDR3 covers 17 residues. The germline V gene encodes CDR1 MNHEY and CDR2 SMNVEV (reference sequence). CDR3 residues: CASSLEPEQGVRGEQYF. CDR3 DNA sequence: TGTGCCAGCAGTTTAGAACCTGAACAGGGTGTCCGGGGGGAGCAGTACTTC.

V is TRBV30 and J is TRBJ2-5; TRBD2 aligns across 9 bases. The CDR3 sequence is 13 residues long. Germline assignment: CDR1 GTSNPN and CDR2 SVGIG (reference sequence). The CDR3 protein is CVSRTSAAETQYF. CDR3 nucleotides: TGTGTTTCCCGGACTAGCGCGGCGGAGACCCAGTACTTC.

This clonotype was counted between two and nine times. The V call is TRBV11-3, the J call TRBJ2-3; D not certain. CDR3 length equals 14 residues. Germline CDR1 SGHNT, CDR2 YENEEA. V shed 4 bases and J shed 3 bases, with 11 bases lying between them. The CDR3 spells CASSSAGSTDTQYF. The CDR3 DNA sequence: TGTGCCAGCAGCTCAGCCGGAAGTACAGATACGCAGTATTTT.

The rearrangement uses TRBV5-6 and TRBJ2-5, with D tentatively TRBD1 (5 bases). This CDR3 has 15 residues. Per germline, CDR1 SGHDT and CDR2 YYEEEE. The V end was cut by 5 bases, the J end by 0 bases, with 14 bases between. CDR3 loop: CASSLQGRYQETQYF. CDR3 bases: TGTGCCAGCAGTCTTCAGGGTCGCTACCAAGAGACCCAGTACTTC.

This clonotype came up a few times. The chain recombines TRBV20-1 with TRBJ1-4; D possibly corresponds to TRBD1 (6 bases). Trimming cost V 6 bases and J 8 bases, with 16 bases left between them. CDR3 size: 13 residues. The V gene's germline CDR1 is DFQATT and CDR2 SNEGSKA (reference sequence). The CDR3 DNA reads as TGCAGTGCGACCACAGGGCAGCAGGAAAAACTGTTTTTT. This gives the protein CSATTGQQEKLFF.

The rearrangement links TRBV6-1 to TRBJ2-3; 11 bases line up with TRBD2. CDR1 and CDR2 from the germline V gene are MNHNS and SASEGT. CDR3 length equals 15 residues. The trim removed 3 bases at V and 1 base at J, leaving 0 bases unmatched. The CDR3 spells CASSETSGGTDTQYF. The CDR3 region has the DNA TGTGCCAGCAGTGAGACTAGCGGGGGCACAGATACGCAGTATTTT.

This clonotype has only a few counts. The chain uses TRBV7-9 and TRBJ1-5; a possible D gene is TRBD1 (6 bases). The V gene's germline CDR1 is SEHNR and CDR2 FQNEAQ (reference sequence). The CDR3 is 18 residues long. Trimming cost V 1 base and J 3 bases, with 19 bases left between them. CDR3 sequence: CASSLEGESRGYNQPQHF. CDR3 coding DNA: TGTGCCAGCAGCTTAGAGGGAGAGAGCAGGGGCTACAATCAGCCCCAGCATTTT.

This chain uses TRBV7-6 with TRBJ1-4; TRBD1 aligns across 7 bases. This CDR3 has 15 residues. Trimming removed 0 bases from V and 4 bases from J; junction bases left unmatched: 2. CDR1 is SGHVS and CDR2 is FNYEAQ in the germline V gene. CDR3 sequence: CASSLAAGGNEKLFF. In DNA form, the CDR3 reads TGTGCCAGCAGCTTAGCGGCAGGGGGTAATGAAAAACTGTTTTTT.

V gene TRBV10-3 combines with J gene TRBJ2-7; D is perhaps TRBD1 or TRBD2 (6 bases each). Trimming took 11 bases from V and 1 from J, leaving 12 bases between them. This CDR3 spans 12 amino acids. Germline V gene sequence: CDR1 ENHRY, CDR2 SYGVKD. Here the CDR3 DNA reads TGTGCCTCCCGAGGGGGGTCCTACGAGCAGTACTTC. It is translated as CASRGGSYEQYF.

The chain employs TRBV5-1 and TRBJ1-1; D is unresolved. Deletions cut 4 bases from V and 3 bases from J, with 10 bases between. The CDR3 spans 13 residues. Germline CDR1 SGHRS, CDR2 YFSETQ. CDR3 residues: CASSPSGDTEAFF. The CDR3 nucleotides read TGCGCCAGCAGCCCCTCCGGCGACACTGAAGCTTTCTTT.

This clonotype was recorded many times. The chain links TRBV29-1 to TRBJ1-1; D possibly corresponds to TRBD1 (5 bases). Germline V gives CDR1 SQVTM, CDR2 ANQGSEA. This CDR3 has 12 amino acids. Between the trimmed V and J ends, which lost 7 bases and 6 bases, there was a span of 15 bases. CDR3: CSGGLGEAEAFF. CDR3 bases: TGCAGCGGGGGACTGGGGGAGGCTGAAGCTTTCTTT.

J is TRBJ1-3 and V is TRBV9; tentatively, D is TRBD1 (5 bases). This CDR3 has 15 residues. Germline V gene data show CDR1 as SGDLS and CDR2 as YYNGEE. Deletions cut 0 bases from V and 6 bases from J, with 13 bases between. In DNA form, the CDR3 reads TGTGCCAGCAGCGTAGCTACAGGCTTGGAAAACACCATATATTTT. This codes for CASSVATGLENTIYF.

This clonotype was counted once. V and J are TRBV7-6 and TRBJ1-1; TRBD1 agrees at 7 bases. Germline trimming cut 4 bases from V and 6 bases from J; bases unmatched to any gene: 5. Germline loops: CDR1 SGHVS, CDR2 FNYEAQ. The length of the CDR3 is 13 residues. Written as DNA, the CDR3 is TGTGCCAGCAGCTACCGGACAGGAGCTGAAGCTTTCTTT. This codes for CASSYRTGAEAFF. Using reference TRBV7-6 and TRBJ1-1 for the parts outside the CDR3, the full variable domain is GAGVSQSPRYKVTKRGQDVALRCDPISGHVSLYWYRQALGQGPEFLTYFNYEAQQDKSGLPNDRFSAERPEGSISTLTIQRTEQRDSAMYRCASSYRTGAEAFFGQGTRLTVV.

The chain employs TRBV7-2 and TRBJ2-3; TRBD2 agrees at 11 bases. Trimming removed 1 base from V and 9 bases from J; junction bases left unmatched: 6. The V gene's germline CDR1 is SGHTA and CDR2 FQGNSA. CDR3 size: 15 residues. CDR3 sequence (DNA): TGTGCCAGCAGCTTAGATAGGGCTAGCGGGGGGACGCAGTATTTT. Translating gives CASSLDRASGGTQYF.

This clonotype has ten or more counts. The rearrangement links TRBV20-1 to TRBJ2-3; TRBD1 matches 9 bases. The CDR3 has 14 amino acids. Germline CDR1 DFQATT, CDR2 SNEGSKA (reference sequence). J was trimmed by 5 bases and V by 2 bases; bases with no gene match: 5. This CDR3 reads CSARMTGGRDTQYF. The CDR3 DNA sequence: TGCAGTGCTAGAATGACAGGGGGAAGAGATACGCAGTATTTT.

The sample holds many counts of this clonotype. This rearrangement joins TRBV7-2 to TRBJ1-6; D might be TRBD1 (5 bases). V lost 1 base, J lost 5 bases, and 9 bases lay in between. Germline V gene sequence: CDR1 SGHTA, CDR2 FQGNSA. This CDR3 has 15 residues. The CDR3 nucleotides are TGTGCCAGCAGCTTAGACGGGACTGATAATTCACCCCTCCACTTT. Protein product: CASSLDGTDNSPLHF.

In its sample, this clonotype was seen a few times. V is TRBV12-3 or TRBV12-4 and J is TRBJ1-2; a possible D gene is TRBD1 (5 bases). This CDR3 is 12 amino acids long. Trimming cost V 7 bases and J 8 bases, with 14 bases left between them. For the CDR3, the DNA is TGTGCCAGCACCGGGGCCGAGCGGGGCTACACCTTC. Residues: CASTGAERGYTF.

This clonotype occurred a few times. One end of the junction fails to match germline, which may point to a read error. The rearrangement joins TRBV10-1 to TRBJ2-2, with D perhaps being TRBD1 or TRBD2 (7 bases each). The CDR3 is 15 amino acids. Germline V lookup: CDR1 WNHNN, CDR2 SYGVQD (reference sequence). This CDR3 is CTSSDLRGGTGELFF. In DNA, the CDR3 is TGCACCAGCAGTGACCTCAGGGGGGGCACCGGGGAGCTGTTTTTT.

There are a few counts of this clonotype. The chain combines TRBV7-9 with TRBJ2-3; 7 bases are a match to TRBD1. Germline CDR1 is SEHNR and CDR2 is FQNEAQ (reference sequence). This CDR3 is 14 amino acids long. The J segment lost 2 bases and the V segment lost 5 bases, leaving 4 bases of the junction unmatched. In nucleotides, the CDR3 is TGTGCCAGCAGCCCCGGGACAGTCACAGATACGCAGTATTTT. The encoded protein is CASSPGTVTDTQYF. The full variable domain, with the rest looked up from reference TRBV7-9 and TRBJ2-3, is DTGVSQNPRHKITKRGQNVTFRCDPISEHNRLYWYRQTLGQGPEFLTYFQNEAQLEKSRLLSDRFSAERPKGSFSTLEIQRTEQGDSAMYLCASSPGTVTDTQYFGPGTRLTVL.

V usage is TRBV3-1 and J usage is TRBJ2-1; tentatively, D is TRBD1 or TRBD2 (5 bases each). Trimming took off 1 base at V and 9 bases at J, with 10 bases between the two ends. This CDR3 comprises 13 residues. The germline CDR1 and CDR2 sequences are LGHDT and YNNKEL (reference sequence). CDR3 region: CASSQVGVGEQFF. DNA of the CDR3: TGTGCCAGCAGCCAAGTGGGGGTAGGTGAGCAGTTCTTC.

This chain connects TRBV18 to TRBJ2-2; D not resolved. V was cut by 2 bases and J by 3 bases, with 1 base left in between. The germline V gene has CDR1 KGHSH and CDR2 LQKENI. This CDR3 has 12 residues. As DNA, the CDR3 is TGTGCCAGCTCACCAGACACCGGGGAGCTGTTTTTT. Encoded protein: CASSPDTGELFF.

This clonotype was seen many times. The chain employs TRBV6-5 and TRBJ1-1; no reliable D call. The CDR3 has 13 amino acids. Trimming cost V 6 bases and J 4 bases, with 12 bases left between them. Per germline, CDR1 MNHEY and CDR2 SVGAGI. The CDR3 sequence: CASSHLWGTEAFF. CDR3 in DNA: TGTGCCAGCAGCCACCTCTGGGGCACTGAAGCTTTCTTT.

Ten or more counts support this clonotype. The chain carries TRBV12-3 or TRBV12-4 and TRBJ1-2; D remains ambiguous. Between the trimmed V and J ends, which lost 2 bases and 8 bases, there was a span of 12 bases. This CDR3 is 13 amino acids long. CDR3 region: CASSLSVIRGYTF. CDR3 nucleotides: TGTGCCAGCAGTTTAAGCGTAATAAGGGGCTACACCTTC.

The rearrangement links TRBV7-2 to TRBJ2-1, with D unresolved. This CDR3 spans 13 amino acids. Germline V gene lookup returns CDR1 SGHTA and CDR2 FQGNSA. V dropped 1 base and J dropped 4 bases, with 5 bases sitting between them. As DNA, the CDR3 is TGTGCCAGCAGCTTAGTAGGGTACAATGAGCAGTTCTTC. This sequence encodes CASSLVGYNEQFF.